The 25 T cell receptor beta chains listed next were all sequenced from one sample in a study of cytomegalovirus exposure and HLA in healthy donors. This PCR relied on a set of 60 Vbeta primers and 13 Jbeta primers. Some clones are missing from TCRdb's copy, which holds only in-frame ones; the method was immunoSEQ multiplex PCR. Here the sample spans 85,000 to 130,000 clones, roughly 74% being singletons. Source material: PBMCs. The receptors derive from a man in his forties or fifties in good health and CMV-seronegative.

V is TRBV9 and J is TRBJ2-1; 10 positions agree with TRBD2. V dropped 4 bases and J dropped 4; count of bases not matched to a gene: 2. This CDR3 contains 14 residues. The germline V gene encodes CDR1 SGDLS and CDR2 YYNGEE. The chain's CDR3 is CASSRTSGYNEQFF. The CDR3 DNA reads TGTGCCAGCAGCAGGACTAGCGGTTACAATGAGCAGTTCTTC.

V is TRBV6-5 and J is TRBJ1-1; tentative D call: TRBD1 (6 bases). This CDR3 contains 15 residues. Trimming shortened V by 4 bases and J by 1 base, and 13 bases separated the two germline ends. Germline CDR1 and CDR2: MNHEY and SVGAGI. The CDR3 nucleotides are TGTGCCAGCAGTTTAACCCCAGGGGCGAACACTGAAGCTTTCTTT. Residues: CASSLTPGANTEAFF.

This clone was picked up a small number of times. The rearrangement links TRBV6-5 to TRBJ1-1; 8 nucleotides align to TRBD1. The CDR3 is 15 amino acids. Germline CDR1 reads MNHEY; CDR2 reads SVGAGI. J gave up 3 bases and V 6 bases, and 9 bases lay outside the gene matches. DNA of the CDR3: TGTGCCAGCAGCGGCCGGTCGACAGGGGACACTGAAGCTTTCTTT. This gives the protein CASSGRSTGDTEAFF.

This clone was detected a few times. The chain carries TRBV14 and TRBJ1-4; D perhaps matches TRBD1 (6 bases). V lost 6 bases to trimming and J lost 7 bases, with 15 bases between them. Per the germline V gene, CDR1 is SGHDN and CDR2 is FVKESK. CDR3 length equals 14 residues. The CDR3 sequence: CASSTTGWSEKLFF. The CDR3 DNA reads as TGTGCCAGCAGTACGACAGGATGGAGTGAAAAACTGTTTTTT. The whole variable domain, remainder taken from reference TRBV14 and TRBJ1-4, is EAGVTQFPSHSVIEKGQTVTLRCDPISGHDNLYWYRRVMGKEIKFLLHFVKESKQDESGMPNNRFLAERTGGTYSTLKVQPAELEDSGVYFCASSTTGWSEKLFFGSGTQLSVL.

The chain joins TRBV4-2 to TRBJ1-4; D is unresolved. Germline assignment: CDR1 LGHNA and CDR2 YNFKEQ. This CDR3 spans 14 amino acids. V lost 6 bases and J lost 7, with 15 bases in between. The CDR3, as DNA: TGTGCCAGCAGAGACGGGAGTAGGAGTGAAAAACTGTTTTTT. Amino acids: CASRDGSRSEKLFF.

The V gene is TRBV7-3, the J gene TRBJ2-3; D not resolved. The germline V and J ends were trimmed by 5 bases and 5 bases, with 8 bases remaining between them. The CDR3 sequence is 12 residues long. Per the germline V gene, CDR1 is SGHTA and CDR2 is FQGTGA. The CDR3 sequence is CASSPNGDTQYF. In nucleotides, the CDR3 is TGTGCCAGCAGCCCCAACGGAGATACGCAGTATTTT. Full variable domain (outside the CDR3, taken from reference TRBV7-3 and TRBJ2-3): GAGVSQTPSNKVTEKGKYVELRCDPISGHTALYWYRQSLGQGPEFLIYFQGTGAADDSGLPNDRFFAVRPEGSVSTLKIQRTERGDSAVYLCASSPNGDTQYFGPGTRLTVL.

This clone was counted once. V usage is TRBV5-4 and J usage is TRBJ1-2; D may be TRBD1 (5 bases). V shed 4 bases and J shed 8 bases, with 18 bases lying between them. Per the germline V gene, CDR1 is SGHNT and CDR2 is YYREEE (reference sequence). This CDR3 comprises 14 residues. Written as DNA, the CDR3 is TGTGCCAGCAGCGATAGCGGGACCCCGAGAGGCTACACCTTC. Residues: CASSDSGTPRGYTF. Together with reference TRBV5-4 and TRBJ1-2, the CDR3 gives the full variable domain: ETGVTQSPTHLIKTRGQQVTLRCSSQSGHNTVSWYQQALGQGPQFIFQYYREEENGRGNFPPRFSGLQFPNYSSELNVNALELDDSALYLCASSDSGTPRGYTFGSGTRLTVV.

V and J are TRBV19 and TRBJ1-2; D perhaps matches TRBD1 (6 bases). V was shortened by 5 bases and J by 2 bases, with 9 bases between the two germline ends. The CDR3 has 13 residues. CDR1 and CDR2 from the germline V gene are LNHDA and SQIVND (reference sequence). Here the CDR3 DNA reads TGTGCCAGTAGTCAAACAGGGAACTATGGCTACACCTTC. It yields the protein CASSQTGNYGYTF.

The V gene is TRBV5-1, the J gene TRBJ1-2; 7 bases map to TRBD1. CDR1 SGHRS and CDR2 YFSETQ come from the germline V gene. The CDR3 runs to 13 residues. After removal of 5 bases from V and 11 bases from J, the junction contained 12 bases not matched to a gene. CDR3 bases: TGCGCCAGCAGAATCGACAGGGCGTTATGGTACACCTTC. It translates to CASRIDRALWYTF.

This clone was counted once. This chain connects TRBV28 to TRBJ2-7; 7 nucleotides align to TRBD1. CDR1 and CDR2 (germline): MDHEN, SYDVKM. The V and J ends lost 2 bases and 3 bases, in that order; junction bases with no gene match: 4. The CDR3 length is 14 residues. The CDR3 spells CASSLRDRLYEQYF. The CDR3 DNA reads as TGTGCCAGCAGTTTAAGGGACAGACTCTACGAGCAGTACTTC. Complete variable domain (other parts from reference TRBV28 and TRBJ2-7): DVKVTQSSRYLVKRTGEKVFLECVQDMDHENMFWYRQDPGLGLRLIYFSYDVKMKEKGDIPEGYSVSREKKERFSLILESASTNQTSMYLCASSLRDRLYEQYFGPGTRLTVT.

This clone was counted once. V is TRBV10-3 and J is TRBJ2-2, with 7 bases identical to TRBD1. Germline assignment: CDR1 ENHRY and CDR2 SYGVKD. V lost 11 bases, J lost 0 bases, and 6 bases stayed unmatched. The CDR3 sequence is 14 residues long. The DNA for the CDR3 is TGTGCCTCATCCGGGACAGCGAACACCGGGGAGCTGTTTTTT. Protein product: CASSGTANTGELFF.

The chain joins TRBV6-1 to TRBJ2-3, with 10 bases that match TRBD2. CDR1 is MNHNS and CDR2 is SASEGT in the germline V gene. The V and J ends lost 4 bases and 1 base, in that order; junction bases with no gene match: 8. The CDR3 consists of 17 residues. CDR3 region: CASSARVLAGGTDTQYF. CDR3 in DNA: TGTGCCAGCAGTGCACGCGTCCTAGCGGGGGGCACAGATACGCAGTATTTT.

The V call is TRBV18, the J call TRBJ2-7; D possibly corresponds to TRBD1 (5 bases). The ends were cut back, 3 bases at V and 0 bases at J, with 15 bases in the middle. Germline V CDR1 and CDR2: KGHSH, LQKENI. CDR3 size: 16 residues. CDR3 bases: TGTGCCAGCTCACCGTCGGCCAGGGCCTCCTCCTACGAGCAGTACTTC. It encodes CASSPSARASSYEQYF.

This chain connects TRBV7-2 to TRBJ2-5; 9 bases map to TRBD2. Germline V gene sequence: CDR1 SGHTA, CDR2 FQGNSA. The CDR3 sequence is 15 residues long. With V trimmed by 2 bases and J by 5 bases, 6 bases remained unmatched. The CDR3 sequence: CASSLRAGGYETQYF. CDR3 DNA sequence: TGTGCCAGCAGCTTAAGAGCGGGGGGTTATGAGACCCAGTACTTC.

This chain connects TRBV29-1 to TRBJ2-3, with 12 bases lining up with TRBD1. Germline assignment: CDR1 SQVTM and CDR2 ANQGSEA. Trimming cost V 6 bases and J 4 bases; bases outside gene matches: 5. The CDR3 sequence is 14 residues long. The DNA for the CDR3 is TGCAGCGTCTCCCGGGACAGGGGGCCAGATACGCAGTATTTT. It translates to CSVSRDRGPDTQYF.

In DNA, the CDR3 is TGTGCCAGCAGCTTACGATTGGGACAGGGCAGTGGTGACGAGCAGTACTTC. Protein: CASSLRLGQGSGDEQYF. The J gene is TRBJ2-7, the V gene TRBV13; TRBD1 matches at 9 bases. Germline-derived CDR1 and CDR2 are PRHDT and FYEKMQ (reference sequence). Trimming cost V 2 bases and J 5 bases; bases outside gene matches: 13. This CDR3 has 17 residues.

The count of this clone is one. The chain recombines TRBV5-6 with TRBJ2-7, with TRBD2 identical over 9 bases. CDR1 is SGHDT and CDR2 is YYEEEE in the germline V gene. This CDR3 spans 15 amino acids. Germline trimming cut 0 bases from V and 3 bases from J; bases unmatched to any gene: 4. The CDR3 bases are TGTGCCAGCAGCTTGGGGCTAGCGGGGAGCTACGAGCAGTACTTC. Its protein is CASSLGLAGSYEQYF.

The chain is built from TRBV13 and TRBJ2-3; 9 nucleotides align to TRBD2. There are 16 residues in the CDR3. The germline CDR1 and CDR2 sequences are PRHDT and FYEKMQ (reference sequence). V dropped 3 bases and J dropped 2; count of bases not matched to a gene: 6. The DNA of the CDR3 is TGTGCCAGCAGCTTGGAGCGGGGGGCGGACACAGATACGCAGTATTTT. Translating it yields CASSLERGADTDTQYF.

The CDR3 DNA reads TGTGCCAGCAGCTTCCTAGAAAATCAGCCCCAGCATTTT. Translation gives CASSFLENQPQHF. The chain is built from TRBV7-9 and TRBJ1-5; no definite D call. V was pared by 3 bases and J by 4 bases, with 7 bases between. Germline V lookup: CDR1 SEHNR, CDR2 FQNEAQ (reference sequence). CDR3 size: 13 residues.

The chain is built from TRBV2 and TRBJ1-3; 8 bases align to TRBD1. Germline V gene lookup returns CDR1 SNHLY and CDR2 FYNNEI. This CDR3 contains 13 residues. The J segment lost 7 bases and the V segment lost 7 bases, leaving 6 bases of the junction unmatched. CDR3 bases: TGTGCCAGCACCCAGGACAGGGAGAACACCATATATTTT. Its protein product is CASTQDRENTIYF.

The V gene is TRBV6-5, the J gene TRBJ1-2; D perhaps matches TRBD1 (6 bases). The CDR3 sequence is 12 residues long. V was trimmed by 6 bases and J by 6 bases, leaving 11 bases between them. Germline CDR1 reads MNHEY; CDR2 reads SVGAGI. The CDR3 sequence: CASRGGANGYTF. The CDR3 bases are TGTGCCAGCAGGGGGGGGGCAAATGGCTACACCTTC.

The chain links TRBV7-9 to TRBJ2-7, with 8 positions matching TRBD2. V was pared by 5 bases and J by 5 bases, with 11 bases of the junction left unmatched. CDR3 length: 15 amino acids. Germline V CDR1 and CDR2: SEHNR, FQNEAQ (reference sequence). The CDR3 region is CASSPNTGLVDEQYF. The CDR3 DNA reads as TGTGCCAGCAGCCCAAATACGGGACTAGTAGACGAGCAGTACTTC.

For this clone: A junction end diverges from the germline sequence, so it may reflect a read error. The rearrangement uses TRBV5-1 and TRBJ2-7; 8 bases fit TRBD2. This CDR3 has 15 residues. Germline CDR1 SGHRS, CDR2 YFSETQ. As DNA, the CDR3 is TGCGCCAGCAGCTCCCGACTAGCGAGCTCCTACGGGCAGTACTTC. Residues: CASSSRLASSYGQYF.

J is TRBJ2-7 and V is TRBV19; D is perhaps TRBD2 (6 bases). V gave up 5 bases and J gave up 2 bases, with 13 bases separating them. Germline values: CDR1 LNHDA, CDR2 SQIVND (reference sequence). The CDR3 length is 14 residues. CDR3 nucleotide sequence: TGTGCCAGTAGTTTCCGGGACTCCACCTACGAGCAGTACTTC. Encoded protein: CASSFRDSTYEQYF. Filled out from reference TRBV19 and TRBJ2-7, the complete variable domain reads DGGITQSPKYLFRKEGQNVTLSCEQNLNHDAMYWYRQDPGQGLRLIYYSQIVNDFQKGDIAEGYSVSREKKESFPLTVTSAQKNPTAFYLCASSFRDSTYEQYFGPGTRLTVT.

CDR3 nucleotides: TGCGCCAGCAGCTTCACTAGCGGGGAGACAGATACGCAGTATTTT. Amino acids: CASSFTSGETDTQYF. V and J are TRBV5-1 and TRBJ2-3; 10 bases agree with TRBD2. The CDR3 has 15 residues. V lost 2 bases and J lost 3; bases outside the gene matches: 3. CDR1 is SGHRS, CDR2 YFSETQ, per germline.